The clone carrying this T cell receptor (beta chain) was counted a few times. The data are from a study of blood T cell repertoires in COVID-19. Study-wide context: Some COVID-19 samples were acute and others convalescent; all came from the United States, Italy and Spain. PBMCs, B-cell-depleted T cells, or T cells were the source of the cDNA or gDNA that made up the material.

Measured with immunoSEQ multiplex PCR; TCRdb has only the in-frame clones, and not every one. The sample holds under 90,000 clones; about 83% are singletons and the top ten take roughly 5.7%. V lost 3 bases to trimming and J lost 6 bases; unmatched junction nucleotides: 6. CDR1 and CDR2 (germline): SGHDT, YYEEEE. The CDR3 sequence is 15 residues long. This clonotype was sampled from a man between 60 and 70 years old with acute or convalescent COVID-19. The material sequenced was peripheral blood. This chain joins TRBV5-6 and TRBJ2-1, with 10 bases fitting TRBD2. The CDR3 here is CASSSGLAVGNEQFF. The CDR3 nucleotides are TGTGCCAGCAGCTCCGGACTAGCGGTTGGCAATGAGCAGTTCTTC.